This T cell receptor (beta chain) was identified in a study of shared clonotypes between healthy human individuals. This table comes from immunoSEQ multiplex PCR, and its TCRdb copy is limited to in-frame clones, with some not included. This table has fewer than 600,000 clones, roughly three quarters appearing once. Germline V gives CDR1 SGHNT, CDR2 YYREEE (reference sequence). V lost 4 bases to trimming and J lost 4 bases, with 17 bases between them. The CDR3 is 15 amino acids. This clone was picked up a small number of times. The sample taken for sequencing was PBMCs. The chain carries TRBV5-4 and TRBJ2-5; D may be TRBD2 (6 bases). This TCR was recovered from a woman between 35 and 50 years old in good health. Some clones in this sample may be carry-over from other donors' samples. The CDR3 DNA sequence: TGTGCCAGCAGCCCCGGGAGAAGCGGTAGAGAGACCCAGTACTTC. Translated: CASSPGRSGRETQYF. The variable domain in full, completed from reference TRBV5-4 and TRBJ2-5, reads ETGVTQSPTHLIKTRGQQVTLRCSSQSGHNTVSWYQQALGQGPQFIFQYYREEENGRGNFPPRFSGLQFPNYSSELNVNALELDDSALYLCASSPGRSGRETQYFGPGTRLLVL.